The 9 T cell receptor beta chains presented below share a single source sample, sequenced in a study of Ad26.COV2.S vaccination and SARS-CoV-2 variants. As for treatment: around 19 received Ad26.COV2.S at low or high dose, single or two shots; about 5 received placebo; per-sample allocation not given. Sample collection was performed on day 63 after the first vaccine or placebo injection. Profiling relied on immunoSEQ multiplex PCR, and the TCRdb table lists in-frame clones only, not all of them. The table records more than 300,000 clones, around 84% of them present only once. The sample was peripheral blood, taken in a trial of Ad26.COV2.S vaccine versus placebo. The receptor source for this set is a person between 18 and 59 years old who received the Ad26.COV2.S COVID-19 vaccine or a placebo.

CDR3 in amino acids: CASSPRGAGLDTQYF. The CDR3 DNA sequence: TGTGCCAGCAGCCCCCGGGGGGCCGGGTTAGATACGCAGTATTTT. This rearrangement joins TRBV7-2 to TRBJ2-3, with D possibly matching TRBD2 (7 bases). Germline V CDR1 and CDR2: SGHTA, FQGNSA. The length of the CDR3 is 15 residues. V lost 5 bases to trimming and J lost 5 bases, with 17 bases between them.

V and J are TRBV14 and TRBJ1-3; unclear D gene. The length of the CDR3 is 14 residues. In germline, CDR1 is SGHDN, CDR2 FVKESK. Trimming pared 5 bases from V and 2 bases from J, leaving 10 bases between. The CDR3 loop reads CASSAFMAGNTIYF. In nucleotides, the CDR3 is TGTGCCAGCAGCGCCTTTATGGCTGGAAACACCATATATTTT. The whole variable domain, remainder taken from reference TRBV14 and TRBJ1-3, is EAGVTQFPSHSVIEKGQTVTLRCDPISGHDNLYWYRRVMGKEIKFLLHFVKESKQDESGMPNNRFLAERTGGTYSTLKVQPAELEDSGVYFCASSAFMAGNTIYFGEGSWLTVV.

This clone has only one observation. The chain is built from TRBV3-1 (or the pseudogene TRBV3-2) and TRBJ1-4; D may be TRBD1 (5 bases). The V end lost 5 bases, the J end lost 10 bases, and 20 bases lay between the germline ends. This CDR3 is built from 15 residues. The germline gives CDR1 LGHDT, CDR2 YNNKEL (reference sequence). The CDR3 loop is CASSLSGGVVGKLFF. The CDR3 DNA reads TGTGCCAGCAGCTTAAGTGGGGGGGTTGTAGGAAAACTGTTTTTT.

V is TRBV6-1 and J is TRBJ1-2; D gene ambiguous. Deletions cut 2 bases from V and 5 bases from J, with 9 bases between. The CDR3 loop spans 13 amino acids. Germline values: CDR1 MNHNS, CDR2 SASEGT. CDR3 in amino acids: CASSESGRYGYTF. CDR3 sequence (DNA): TGTGCCAGCAGTGAATCGGGGAGATATGGCTACACCTTC.

This CDR3 reads CASSLNREQPQHF. CDR3 coding DNA: TGTGCCAGCAGCTTAAACAGGGAACAGCCCCAGCATTTT. This chain links TRBV7-2 with TRBJ1-5, with TRBD1 as a possible D gene (6 bases). Trimming cost V 2 bases and J 7 bases, with 9 bases left between them. The CDR3 consists of 13 residues. Germline assignment: CDR1 SGHTA and CDR2 FQGNSA.

The chain recombines TRBV7-9 with TRBJ1-1; TRBD1 matches 7 bases. J lost 3 bases, V lost 3 bases, and 4 bases had no gene match. The CDR3 runs 14 residues. Looked up from germline, CDR1 is SEHNR and CDR2 is FQNEAQ (reference sequence). The CDR3 region is CASSFRTGDTEAFF. CDR3 nucleotide sequence: TGTGCCAGCAGCTTCCGCACAGGGGACACTGAAGCTTTCTTT.

The V and J genes are TRBV5-1 and TRBJ2-7; D is possibly TRBD1 (5 bases). The CDR3 is 16 residues long. V was cut by 3 bases and J by 0 bases, with 16 bases left in between. Germline CDR1 reads SGHRS; CDR2 reads YFSETQ. CDR3 region: CASSSPENRSSYEQYF. DNA of the CDR3: TGCGCCAGCAGCTCACCGGAGAACAGGAGCTCCTACGAGCAGTACTTC.

CDR3 nucleotide sequence: TGTGCCAGCAGCAATACGCGGACCTCACGCCAAGAGACCCAGTACTTC. Encoded protein: CASSNTRTSRQETQYF. The V and J genes are TRBV7-6 and TRBJ2-5; D gene ambiguous. V was shortened by 5 bases and J by 1 base, with 17 bases between the two germline ends. Looked up from germline, CDR1 is SGHVS and CDR2 is FNYEAQ. The length of the CDR3 is 16 residues. Supplemented by reference TRBV7-6 and TRBJ2-5, the full variable domain reads GAGVSQSPRYKVTKRGQDVALRCDPISGHVSLYWYRQALGQGPEFLTYFNYEAQQDKSGLPNDRFSAERPEGSISTLTIQRTEQRDSAMYRCASSNTRTSRQETQYFGPGTRLLVL.

This clone is a singleton in its sample. This chain links TRBV6-5 with TRBJ2-3; no reliable D call. Germline-derived CDR1 and CDR2 are MNHEY and SVGAGI. The CDR3 totals 14 residues. V lost 5 bases and J 2 bases, leaving 11 bases between the germline ends. This chain's CDR3 is CASSLSVATDTQYF. CDR3 sequence (DNA): TGTGCCAGCAGTCTTTCGGTAGCCACAGATACGCAGTATTTT.